This T cell receptor (beta chain) is from a study of control samples from healthy donors and cancer patients. The CDR3 extends over 13 amino acids. Trimming shortened V by 3 bases and J by 7 bases, and 7 bases separated the two germline ends. Repertoires were generated with immunoSEQ multiplex PCR, while TCRdb's copy carries only in-frame clones and drops some. The sample lists approximately 100,000 clones; around 88% were seen once. The sequenced material came from blood. The clonotype was recovered from a man aged 25 to 40 in good health. This chain uses TRBV12-3 or TRBV12-4 with TRBJ2-6; no clear D. The DNA for the CDR3 is TGTGCCAGCAGTTTTATGTCCGCCAACGTCCTGACTTTC. As protein: CASSFMSANVLTF.